This entry lists 27 T cell receptor beta chains sequenced from one sample in a study of early T cells in non-severe SARS-CoV-2 infection. In TCRdb, the 5' RACE reads were re-called with MiXCR into one record per CDR3 protein. The table records approximately 97,000 distinct CDR3 sequences, roughly 13% of them present only once. The sequencing sample was made of whole blood. These receptors all come from an adult who was a healthcare worker with PCR-confirmed SARS-CoV-2 infection or an uninfected control (not recorded which).

This clonotype turned up a few times. The rearrangement joins TRBV28 to TRBJ2-1, with unresolved D. CDR3 size: 13 residues. Trimming cost V 7 bases and J 4 bases, with 11 bases left between them. Germline-derived CDR1 and CDR2 are MDHEN and SYDVKM. Here the CDR3 DNA reads TGTGCCAGCACTAAGACTTTGTACAATGAGCAGTTCTTC. Its translation: CASTKTLYNEQFF.

The chain links TRBV5-6 to TRBJ1-1, with TRBD1 identical over 10 bases. Germline trimming cut 9 bases from V and 0 bases from J; bases unmatched to any gene: 2. The CDR3 has 13 residues. CDR1 and CDR2 from the germline V gene are SGHDT and YYEEEE. The CDR3 loop reads CATTGGLNTEAFF. The CDR3 bases are TGTGCCACGACAGGGGGCTTGAACACTGAAGCTTTCTTT.

The genes are TRBV6-2 or TRBV6-3 and TRBJ1-6; no reliable D call. V was trimmed by 6 bases and J by 11 bases, leaving 14 bases between them. This CDR3 is built from 13 residues. Germline lookup yields CDR1 MNHEY and CDR2 SVGEGT. The CDR3 coding sequence is TGTGCCAGCAGGTACCCAACGACGGCACCCCTCCACTTT. Translation: CASRYPTTAPLHF.

This chain joins TRBV9 and TRBJ2-7; D is tentatively TRBD1 or TRBD2 (7 bases each). CDR1 is SGDLS and CDR2 is YYNGEE in the germline V gene. This CDR3 spans 16 amino acids. Trimming removed 4 bases at V and 5 bases at J, with 22 bases between. CDR3 DNA: TGTGCCAGCAGCATGCAGGGGGAGGGCCGGATAGACGAGCAGTACTTC. This sequence encodes CASSMQGEGRIDEQYF. The variable domain in full, completed from reference TRBV9 and TRBJ2-7, reads DSGVTQTPKHLITATGQRVTLRCSPRSGDLSVYWYQQSLDQGLQFLIQYYNGEERAKGNILERFSAQQFPDLHSELNLSSLELGDSALYFCASSMQGEGRIDEQYFGPGTRLTVT.

This clonotype was detected a few times. The gene calls are TRBV7-2 and TRBJ2-2; 9 nucleotides line up with TRBD1. V lost 5 bases and J lost 6; bases outside the gene matches: 13. The CDR3 is 17 amino acids. Germline V gives CDR1 SGHTA, CDR2 FQGNSA. CDR3 DNA sequence: TGTGCCAGCAGCCGGGGGATGGCGGGACAGGGACCCGGGGAGCTGTTTTTT. It translates to CASSRGMAGQGPGELFF.

The chain combines TRBV6-1 with TRBJ2-3; D gene unclear. This CDR3 is 14 amino acids long. Trimming took 2 bases from V and 3 from J, leaving 9 bases between them. Germline CDR1 and CDR2: MNHNS and SASEGT. In DNA, the CDR3 is TGTGCCAGCAGTGAACAGGACCCTACAGATACGCAGTATTTT. This encodes CASSEQDPTDTQYF.

The chain employs TRBV20-1 and TRBJ2-7; TRBD2 is a possible D gene (6 bases). There are 14 residues in the CDR3. CDR1 DFQATT and CDR2 SNEGSKA come from the germline V gene (reference sequence). With 2 bases removed from V and 4 bases from J, the gap between germline ends came to 15 bases. The chain's CDR3 is CSARLANSNYEQYF. In DNA, the CDR3 is TGCAGTGCTAGACTAGCGAATTCAAATTACGAGCAGTACTTC.

This clonotype was detected ten times or more. CDR3 DNA: TGCAGTGCTAGCCCAATTAACTATGGCTACACCTTC. Protein product: CSASPINYGYTF. This chain joins TRBV20-1 and TRBJ1-2; no firm D call. Germline V gene data show CDR1 as DFQATT and CDR2 as SNEGSKA (reference sequence). The CDR3 extends over 12 amino acids. V was clipped by 3 bases and J by 1 base, with 6 bases between them.

This chain joins TRBV20-1 and TRBJ2-7; 9 bases are a match to TRBD2. The CDR3 sequence is 16 residues long. CDR1 and CDR2 (germline): DFQATT, SNEGSKA (reference sequence). Losses at the gene ends were 6 bases for V and 5 bases for J; bases not matched to a gene: 17. CDR3 loop: CSAPTSGPVARDEQYF. CDR3 sequence (DNA): TGCAGTGCCCCTACTAGCGGGCCTGTCGCCCGGGACGAGCAGTACTTC.

This clonotype came up a few times. This chain links TRBV14 with TRBJ2-7; D uncertain. The V gene lost 3 bases and the J gene lost 7 bases, with 13 bases spanning the gap. The CDR3 runs to 13 residues. Germline V CDR1 and CDR2: SGHDN, FVKESK. In DNA form, the CDR3 reads TGTGCCAGCAGCCATGTTAAGTCGGGTGAGCAGTACTTC. Protein sequence: CASSHVKSGEQYF. The complete variable domain, with remaining parts taken from reference TRBV14 and TRBJ2-7, reads EAGVTQFPSHSVIEKGQTVTLRCDPISGHDNLYWYRRVMGKEIKFLLHFVKESKQDESGMPNNRFLAERTGGTYSTLKVQPAELEDSGVYFCASSHVKSGEQYFGPGTRLTVT.

This clonotype has just a few counts. The V and J genes are TRBV5-6 and TRBJ1-1; 12 bases match TRBD1. CDR3 size: 14 residues. The V segment lost 3 bases and the J segment 7 bases; nucleotides outside the gene matches: 4. The germline gives CDR1 SGHDT, CDR2 YYEEEE. The CDR3 nucleotides read TGTGCCAGCAGCTCGTGGGACAGGGGGCTTGAAGCTTTCTTT. This sequence encodes CASSSWDRGLEAFF.

The chain uses TRBV9 and TRBJ2-1; 10 bases fit TRBD2. The CDR3 contains 17 residues. V lost 4 bases and J lost 5; bases outside the gene matches: 12. Per the germline V gene, CDR1 is SGDLS and CDR2 is YYNGEE. CDR3 in DNA: TGTGCCAGCAGCCCTAACTATCTAGCGGGAGTTAACAATGAGCAGTTCTTC. This translates into CASSPNYLAGVNNEQFF.

The gene calls are TRBV7-9 and TRBJ2-3; D call uncertain. Trimming took 1 base from V and 6 from J, leaving 5 bases between them. The CDR3 contains 12 residues. CDR1 and CDR2 (germline): SEHNR, FQNEAQ (reference sequence). The CDR3 coding sequence is TGTGCCAGCAGCTTAGACCCCGATACGCAGTATTTT. Translated: CASSLDPDTQYF.

This clonotype has just a few counts. This sequence joins TRBV6-5 and TRBJ2-1; 7 bases map to TRBD2. The CDR3 length is 11 residues. Germline assignment: CDR1 MNHEY and CDR2 SVGAGI. The J segment lost 10 bases and the V segment lost 6 bases, leaving 3 bases of the junction unmatched. CDR3 DNA: TGTGCCAGCAGCAACGGGGGGGAGCAGTTCTTC. Encoded protein: CASSNGGEQFF.

The chain joins TRBV20-1 to TRBJ2-5; TRBD1 agrees at 9 bases. J was trimmed by 5 bases and V by 5 bases; bases with no gene match: 12. CDR1 and CDR2 (germline): DFQATT, SNEGSKA (reference sequence). The CDR3 runs 15 residues. CDR3 loop: CSAATGGEERETQYF. In DNA form, the CDR3 reads TGCAGTGCTGCAACAGGGGGCGAGGAAAGGGAGACCCAGTACTTC.

V gene TRBV5-1 combines with J gene TRBJ1-6; D remains unclear. V lost 0 bases and J lost 6, with 4 bases in between. The CDR3 runs to 13 residues. The germline V gene has CDR1 SGHRS and CDR2 YFSETQ. CDR3: CASSLDPNSPLHF. In DNA form, the CDR3 reads TGCGCCAGCAGCTTGGATCCTAATTCACCCCTCCACTTT.

The chain employs TRBV6-2 or TRBV6-3 and TRBJ1-5; D unclear. In germline, CDR1 is MNHEY, CDR2 SVGEGT. The V gene lost 2 bases and the J gene lost 2 bases, with 7 bases spanning the gap. There are 14 residues in the CDR3. In DNA form, the CDR3 reads TGTGCCAGCAGTTACGGTACAGGCAATCAGCCCCAGCATTTT. It codes for CASSYGTGNQPQHF.

This clonotype was counted only a few times. CDR3 DNA: TGCAGCCTTTCCGCCTCGGGGAGGGTTGGAGATACGCAGTATTTT. Its translation is CSLSASGRVGDTQYF. The chain joins TRBV29-1 to TRBJ2-3, with TRBD2 matching 7 bases. CDR3 length equals 15 residues. The trim removed 8 bases at V and 5 bases at J, leaving 16 bases unmatched. CDR1 is SQVTM, CDR2 ANQGSEA, per germline.

This clonotype was recorded at least ten times. The chain couples TRBV11-2 to TRBJ2-7; D unclear. This CDR3 has 15 residues. CDR1 and CDR2 (germline): SGHAT, FQNNGV. Trimming took 0 bases from V and 8 from J, leaving 17 bases between them. The CDR3 nucleotides are TGTGCCAGCAGCTTAGAGCCTTCCTCGGCTACGAAGCAGTACTTC. Residues: CASSLEPSSATKQYF.

The rearrangement links TRBV11-2 to TRBJ2-2; D might be TRBD2 (5 bases). Per the germline V gene, CDR1 is SGHAT and CDR2 is FQNNGV. The ends were cut back, 2 bases at V and 5 bases at J, with 9 bases in the middle. This CDR3 is built from 14 residues. The CDR3 region has the DNA TGTGCCAGCAGCTTACGGACTGGTACCGGGGAGCTGTTTTTT. Protein: CASSLRTGTGELFF.

A few counts support this clonotype. V gene TRBV15 combines with J gene TRBJ1-1; D is unresolved. The CDR3 extends over 12 amino acids. Between the trimmed V and J ends, which lost 5 bases and 6 bases, there was a span of 10 bases. Per germline, CDR1 LNHNV and CDR2 YYDKDF (reference sequence). In nucleotides, the CDR3 is TGTGCCACCAGCCCCGGACGGGCTGAAGCTTTCTTT. Translated, it gives CATSPGRAEAFF. The full variable domain, in which reference TRBV15 and TRBJ1-1 provide the parts outside the CDR3, is DAMVIQNPRYQVTQFGKPVTLSCSQTLNHNVMYWYQQKSSQAPKLLFHYYDKDFNNEADTPDNFQSRRPNTSFCFLDIRSPGLGDTAMYLCATSPGRAEAFFGQGTRLTVV.

This clonotype showed up just a few times. This chain joins TRBV12-3 or TRBV12-4 and TRBJ2-7, with D tentatively TRBD2 (6 bases). V gave up 4 bases and J gave up 5 bases, with 15 bases separating them. The CDR3 has 14 residues. In nucleotides, the CDR3 is TGTGCCAGCAGTTGGGATCTGGGAGGCCACGAGCAGTACTTC. This encodes CASSWDLGGHEQYF.

This chain uses TRBV28 with TRBJ2-7; no definite D call. V was clipped by 2 bases and J by 3 bases, with 8 bases between them. The V gene's germline CDR1 is MDHEN and CDR2 SYDVKM. The CDR3 loop spans 13 amino acids. The CDR3 DNA is TGTGCCAGCAGTTTACGTCAGAGCTACGAGCAGTACTTC. This encodes CASSLRQSYEQYF.

This clonotype was observed at least ten times. The chain joins TRBV10-3 to TRBJ1-6, with D perhaps TRBD1 (6 bases). The CDR3 extends over 15 amino acids. V was pared by 8 bases and J by 4 bases, with 15 bases between. Germline CDR1 and CDR2: ENHRY and SYGVKD. This CDR3 is CAIAGGPPYNSPLHF. Here the CDR3 DNA reads TGTGCCATCGCCGGGGGCCCCCCTTATAATTCACCCCTCCACTTT.

This clonotype was counted ten times or more. This chain connects TRBV29-1 to TRBJ2-3; 10 bases line up with TRBD1. The CDR3 has 15 amino acids. Germline CDR1 reads SQVTM; CDR2 reads ANQGSEA. The V gene end was trimmed by 3 bases and the J gene end by 3 bases; junction bases not matched to a gene: 6. The DNA for the CDR3 is TGCAGCGTTGAGCAGGGACAGGGGTTAACAGATACGCAGTATTTT. Amino acids: CSVEQGQGLTDTQYF.

This clonotype was counted at least ten times. The CDR3 nucleotides read TGTGCCAGCAGTTTCAACAGGGGGCGGTACGAGCAGTACTTC. The encoded protein is CASSFNRGRYEQYF. The rearrangement joins TRBV28 to TRBJ2-7; 9 positions match TRBD1. The CDR3 covers 14 residues. V shed 3 bases and J 4 bases; nucleotides not matched to a gene: 4. Germline CDR1 reads MDHEN; CDR2 reads SYDVKM.

Only a few counts were recorded for this clonotype. In DNA, the CDR3 is TGTGCCATCAGTGAGGGCAGGAGAACCTACGAGCAGTACTTC. It translates to CAISEGRRTYEQYF. The V and J genes are TRBV10-3 and TRBJ2-7, with D hard to call. The germline V and J ends were trimmed by 2 bases and 2 bases, with 10 bases remaining between them. This CDR3 is built from 14 residues. Germline V gives CDR1 ENHRY, CDR2 SYGVKD.